These T cell receptor beta chains were read from a single sample in a study of Graves' ophthalmopathy and Graves' hyperthyroidism. TCRdb recomputed calls from the multiplex PCR reads with MiXCR, one row per CDR3 protein. Among 680,000 or so distinct CDR3 sequences listed, about 20% were seen once. Input material: peripheral blood. The receptors stem from a woman between 18 and 29 years old with stable Graves' hyperthyroidism. Some clones in this sample may be carry-over from other donors' samples. Both conserved end residues are part of each CDR3. D genes are given only for firm matches. For some rows the clone size is stated as once, few or many, or as a class when expanded; others skip it.

>TRBV7-8|12|once|-|TRBJ2-2
CASSPPTWELFF
TGTGCCAGCAGCCCACCGACGTGGGAGCTGTTTTTT
>TRBV30|16|many|-|TRBJ2-7
CAWAAAPGFKSYEQYF
TGTGCCTGGGCGGCAGCGCCTGGATTCAAGAGCTACGAGCAGTACTTC
>TRBV20-1|14|many|-|TRBJ1-6
CSARPPQQGSPLHF
TGCAGTGCCAGACCCCCCCAGCAAGGTTCACCCCTCCACTTT
>TRBV6-5|15|many|-|TRBJ1-5
CASSPFLDSNQPQHF
TGTGCCAGCAGTCCTTTCCTAGACAGCAATCAGCCCCAGCATTTT
>TRBV12-3/TRBV12-4|14|-|-|TRBJ1-3
CASSLLQGANTIYF
TGTGCCAGCAGTTTATTACAGGGAGCAAACACCATATATTTT
>TRBV19|14|few|-|TRBJ1-1
CASRRGVTTTEAFF
TGTGCCAGTAGGAGAGGGGTGACGACGACTGAAGCTTTCTTT
>TRBV14|19|few|-|TRBJ2-5
CASSQDRWLGLAAQETQYF
TGTGCCAGCAGCCAAGATCGTTGGTTGGGGTTAGCGGCCCAAGAGACCCAGTACTTC
>TRBV28|15|many|-|TRBJ2-2
CASSFTGKSTGELFF
TGTGCCAGCAGTTTCACAGGGAAGAGCACCGGGGAGCTGTTTTTT
>TRBV5-1|14|few|-|TRBJ2-7
CASRHNRDAYEQYF
TGCGCCAGCAGGCATAACCGGGACGCCTACGAGCAGTACTTC
>TRBV10-3|13|-|-|TRBJ1-3
CAISGSLGNTIYF
TGTGCCATCAGTGGGAGCCTAGGAAACACCATATATTTT
>TRBV7-2|14|once|-|TRBJ2-7
CASSLINRVQEQYF
TGTGCCAGCAGCCTCATTAACAGGGTACAAGAGCAGTACTTC
>TRBV15|13|many|-|TRBJ2-7
CATSRGGFYEQYF
TGTGCCACCAGCAGAGGCGGTTTCTACGAGCAGTACTTC
>TRBV5-1|14|many|-|TRBJ1-1
CASSLDGGGTEAFF
TGCGCCAGCAGCTTGGATGGGGGAGGCACTGAAGCTTTCTTT
>TRBV6-2/TRBV6-3|18|many|TRBD2|TRBJ2-5
CASSPGTSGGWAGETQYF
TGTGCCAGCAGCCCCGGGACTAGCGGGGGCTGGGCAGGAGAGACCCAGTACTTC
>TRBV12-5|18|many|TRBD2|TRBJ2-5
CASGLVLASGSTGETQYF
TGTGCTAGTGGTTTGGTACTTGCTAGCGGGAGTACCGGGGAGACCCAGTACTTC
>TRBV2|12|-|TRBD1|TRBJ1-2
CASRGQGAGYTF
TGTGCCAGCAGAGGGCAGGGGGCGGGCTACACCTTC
>TRBV3-1|17|few|TRBD2|TRBJ2-3
CASSQEGLAGSTDTQYF
TGTGCCAGCAGCCAAGAGGGACTAGCGGGGAGCACAGATACGCAGTATTTT
>TRBV7-8|14|many|-|TRBJ1-5
CASSVDGGVQPQHF
TGTGCCAGCAGCGTAGATGGGGGCGTCCAGCCCCAGCATTTT
>TRBV13|15|many|-|TRBJ2-5
CASSLDRGLRETQYF
TGTGCCAGCAGCTTAGACCGCGGTCTGCGGGAGACCCAGTACTTC
>TRBV4-1|16|many|TRBD1|TRBJ1-5
CASSQGQGEKHQPQHF
TGCGCCAGCAGCCAAGGACAGGGGGAGAAACATCAGCCCCAGCATTTT
>TRBV4-1|16|many|-|TRBJ1-3
CASSQIAGATGNTIYF
TGCGCCAGCAGCCAAATCGCGGGGGCAACTGGAAACACCATATATTTT
>TRBV2|14|-|-|TRBJ2-7
CASRGGRGSYEQYF
TGTGCCAGCAGGGGAGGACGGGGATCCTACGAGCAGTACTTC
>TRBV6-2/TRBV6-3|19|-|-|TRBJ1-2
CASSYYGSAAGVMIYGYTF
TGTGCCAGCAGTTACTATGGTTCGGCTGCAGGGGTTATGATCTATGGCTACACCTTC
>TRBV15|17|many|TRBD1|TRBJ1-1
CATSGWRAGGTNTEAFF
TGTGCCACCAGCGGCTGGAGGGCAGGGGGGACGAACACTGAAGCTTTCTTT
>TRBV10-3|15|many|TRBD2|TRBJ2-5
CAVREGGSGQETQYF
TGTGCCGTTCGCGAAGGCGGGAGCGGGCAAGAGACCCAGTACTTC
>TRBV24-1|14|-|-|TRBJ1-2
CATSPSTGYYGYTF
TGTGCCACCAGCCCCTCGACAGGATACTATGGCTACACCTTC
>TRBV20-1|16|many|TRBD2|TRBJ2-7
CSATGLAGSTTYEQYF
TGCAGTGCTACGGGACTAGCGGGTAGTACGACCTACGAGCAGTACTTC
>TRBV29-1|13|-|TRBD1|TRBJ1-1
CSARPTGETEAFF
TGCAGCGCTCGCCCTACAGGGGAGACTGAAGCTTTCTTT
>TRBV4-1|15|few|TRBD2|TRBJ2-7
CASSQRAGGWYEQYF
TGCGCCAGCAGCCAAAGGGCGGGGGGCTGGTACGAGCAGTACTTC
>TRBV6-1|16|many|TRBD1|TRBJ1-3
CASSARTGGSGNTIYF
TGTGCCAGCAGTGCTAGAACAGGGGGCTCTGGAAACACCATATATTTT
>TRBV14|14|many|-|TRBJ2-7
CASSQSWNSYEQYF
TGTGCCAGCAGCCAATCTTGGAATTCCTACGAGCAGTACTTC